This T cell receptor beta chain was identified during a study of T-cell memory formation after mild COVID-19. MiXCR, applied by TCRdb to the 5' RACE reads, yields one record per CDR3 protein. The repertoire consists of 300,000 to 400,000 distinct CDR3 sequences, with roughly an eighth occurring once and the leading ten covering around a fifth. Germline V gives CDR1 MGHRA, CDR2 YSYEKL. This CDR3 is built from 15 residues. Trimming cost V 0 bases and J 4 bases, with 10 bases left between them. This sequence was found in a man aged 18 to 30 who had mild COVID-19 (a few samples of this study predate the infection). Cell type and time point are not known. Sequencing used PBMCs or a T cell subset sorted from them (not recorded which). The chain couples TRBV4-1 to TRBJ1-5, with a tentative D call TRBD1 (5 bases). The CDR3 region has the DNA TGCGCCAGCAGCCAAGAGCAGGGTTTAAATCAGCCCCAGCATTTT. It specifies CASSQEQGLNQPQHF.